A selection of T cell receptor beta chains follows, all from one sample in a study of PD-1 blockade in classical Hodgkin lymphoma. TCRdb's table, derived via immunoSEQ multiplex PCR, lists solely in-frame clones and lacks some. The data show 80,000 to 100,000 clones, roughly 92% seen once. Sequencing was performed on peripheral blood mononuclear cells (PBMCs), taken at baseline. These receptors were taken from a human donor with classical Hodgkin lymphoma. Each CDR3 is given with its conserved first and last residue. A D gene is named only where the DNA matches it firmly. Clone size, where shown, is once, few, many, or a class for clones that have expanded.

abundance | d_gene | j_gene | v_gene | CDR3nt | CDR3aa
NA | NA | TRBJ2-1 | TRBV7-3 | TGTGCCAGCAGCTTAACGTTATCGGGGGGCAGTGAGCAGTTCTTC | CASSLTLSGGSEQFF
NA | NA | TRBJ2-3 | TRBV30 | TGTGCCTGTCGAACGGAAGATACGCAGTATTTT | CACRTEDTQYF
few | NA | TRBJ1-4 | TRBV5-1 | TGCGCCAGCAGCTTAAACACCGCAACTAATGAAAAACTGTTTTTT | CASSLNTATNEKLFF
NA | NA | TRBJ2-1 | TRBV30 | TGTGCCTGGAGTGTACCGGGCCGACACTACAATGAGCAGTTCTTC | CAWSVPGRHYNEQFF
NA | NA | TRBJ1-2 | TRBV7-3 | TGTGCCAGCAGCTCCCCGACAACTGGACAAGAAGGACCTAACTATGGCTACACCTTC | CASSSPTTGQEGPNYGYTF
NA | TRBD1 | TRBJ1-2 | TRBV5-1 | TGCGCCAGCCGGACCGCATACAGGGGGCCTAACTATGGCTACACCTTC | CASRTAYRGPNYGYTF
NA | NA | TRBJ1-2 | TRBV28 | TGTGCCAGCAGCTACCGGGGTCGGGTCTCCGGCGAACATTTCAACTATGGCTACACCTTC | CASSYRGRVSGEHFNYGYTF
NA | NA | TRBJ1-3 | TRBV4-1 | TGCGCCAGCAGCCCGGACGTTTTTGACAGTGCTGGAAACACCATATATTTT | CASSPDVFDSAGNTIYF
NA | NA | TRBJ1-2 | TRBV7-9 | TGTGCCAGCAGCTTAGTTCAGGAGGCCTACACCTTC | CASSLVQEAYTF
NA | NA | TRBJ1-1 | TRBV30 | TGTGCCTGGAGTGTAATCCCTATGAACACTGAAGCTTTCTTT | CAWSVIPMNTEAFF
NA | TRBD2 | TRBJ2-1 | TRBV19 | TGTGCCAGTAGTAGGCGCGGGGAGGGGAACAATGAGCAGTTCTTC | CASSRRGEGNNEQFF
NA | TRBD2 | TRBJ2-1 | TRBV6-1 | TGTGCCAGCAGGACCGGGACTAGCGGCTACAATGAGCAGTTCTTC | CASRTGTSGYNEQFF
NA | NA | TRBJ1-1 | TRBV18 | TGTGCCAGCTCACCCGGGAGCCCCTTTGAAGCTTTCTTT | CASSPGSPFEAFF
NA | TRBD1 | TRBJ1-2 | TRBV5-1 | TGCGCCAGCAGCTTGTTCCAGGGGGACTATGGCTACACCTTC | CASSLFQGDYGYTF
NA | TRBD2 | TRBJ2-3 | TRBV29-1 | TGCAGCGTCCCGGGACTAGCGGGAGCGACAGATACGCAGTATTTT | CSVPGLAGATDTQYF
NA | TRBD1 | TRBJ1-5 | TRBV4-1 | TGCGCCAGCGGACAGGGACCTTATAGCAATCAGCCCCAGCATTTT | CASGQGPYSNQPQHF
NA | TRBD2 | TRBJ2-5 | TRBV6-6 | TGTGCCAGCAGACATACGTCGGGGGGCCAAGAGACCCAGTACTTC | CASRHTSGGQETQYF
NA | TRBD2 | TRBJ2-3 | TRBV5-1 | TGCGCCAGCAGCCAGGGACTAGCGGGAGATACGCAGTATTTT | CASSQGLAGDTQYF
few | NA | TRBJ1-1 | TRBV7-8 | TGTGCCAGCAGCTTACAGAGGGTGAACACTGAAGCTTTCTTT | CASSLQRVNTEAFF
NA | TRBD1 | TRBJ1-1 | TRBV28 | TGTGCCAGCAGGCTGGCACAGGGGGGCCCCACTGAAGCTTTCTTT | CASRLAQGGPTEAFF
NA | NA | TRBJ2-1 | TRBV11-2 | TGTGCCAGCAGCTTAGTGAGGACGGAGCAGTTCTTC | CASSLVRTEQFF
NA | TRBD2 | TRBJ2-2 | TRBV30 | TGTGCCTGGAGTCTAACAACTAGCGGGAGGGCCGGGGAGCTGTTTTTT | CAWSLTTSGRAGELFF
NA | TRBD2 | TRBJ2-7 | TRBV28 | TGTGCCAGCATGGTAGCGGGAGGGGCTAGATACGAGCAGTACTTC | CASMVAGGARYEQYF
NA | TRBD2 | TRBJ2-5 | TRBV6-6 | TGTGCCAGCGGGCGGACGGGTAGCGGGAAAGAGACCCAGTACTTC | CASGRTGSGKETQYF
NA | NA | TRBJ2-5 | TRBV27 | TGTGCCAGCCGCGGACAGCGGGAAGAAGAGACCCAGTACTTC | CASRGQREEETQYF
NA | NA | TRBJ1-1 | TRBV30 | TGTGCTTCAGAGGGGGCTGAAGCTTTCTTT | CASEGAEAFF
NA | TRBD2 | TRBJ2-2 | TRBV9 | TGTGCCAGCAGCGTATTGGGGGTTAGCGGGAGTCCGCGCACCGGGGAGCTGTTTTTT | CASSVLGVSGSPRTGELFF
NA | TRBD1 | TRBJ2-3 | TRBV29-1 | TGCAGCGCCGGACAGGGTGGAACAGATACGCAGTATTTT | CSAGQGGTDTQYF
NA | NA | TRBJ1-1 | TRBV27 | TGTGCCAGCAGTTTATCGATTTGGACTGAAGCTTTCTTT | CASSLSIWTEAFF
NA | TRBD2 | TRBJ2-3 | TRBV27 | TGTGCCAGCATAGGGCGGGAGGCGCGGGATACGCAGTATTTT | CASIGREARDTQYF
NA | TRBD2 | TRBJ2-1 | TRBV25-1 | TGTGCCAGCAGACTATCACTAGCGGGAGTAAAGGATGAGCAGTTCTTC | CASRLSLAGVKDEQFF
NA | NA | TRBJ2-7 | TRBV2 | TGTGCCAGCAGTGAAGCGCGAGGTATTCAAGACGAGCAGTACTTC | CASSEARGIQDEQYF
NA | TRBD1 | TRBJ2-1 | TRBV4-1 | TGCGCCAGCAGGACAGGGTTGCTCCATTTCTTC | CASRTGLLHFF
once | NA | TRBJ1-1 | TRBV5-1 | TGCGCCAGCAGCATCGGCCAGCGGGCCATGAACACTGAAGCTTTCTTT | CASSIGQRAMNTEAFF
NA | TRBD1 | TRBJ1-1 | TRBV19 | TGTGCCAGTAGTTGGGGACAGATATACACTGAAGCTTTCTTT | CASSWGQIYTEAFF